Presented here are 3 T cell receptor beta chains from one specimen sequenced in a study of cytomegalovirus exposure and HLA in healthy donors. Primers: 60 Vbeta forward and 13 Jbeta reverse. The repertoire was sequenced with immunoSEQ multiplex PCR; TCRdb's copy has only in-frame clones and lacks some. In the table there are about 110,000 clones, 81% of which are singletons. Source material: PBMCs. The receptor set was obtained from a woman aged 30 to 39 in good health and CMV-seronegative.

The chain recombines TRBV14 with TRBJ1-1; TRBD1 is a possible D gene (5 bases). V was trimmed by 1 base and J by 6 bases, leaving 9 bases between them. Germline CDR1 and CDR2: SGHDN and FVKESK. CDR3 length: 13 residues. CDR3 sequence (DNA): TGTGCCAGCAGCCAAGCCCCGGGGGCTGAAGCTTTCTTT. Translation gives CASSQAPGAEAFF.

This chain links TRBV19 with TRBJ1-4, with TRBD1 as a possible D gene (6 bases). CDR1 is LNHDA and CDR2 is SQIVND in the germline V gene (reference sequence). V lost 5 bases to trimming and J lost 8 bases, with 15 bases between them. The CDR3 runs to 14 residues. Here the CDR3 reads CASSSGTPIEKLFF. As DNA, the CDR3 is TGTGCCAGTAGTTCCGGGACACCAATAGAAAAACTGTTTTTT. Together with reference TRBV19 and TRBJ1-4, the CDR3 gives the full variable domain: DGGITQSPKYLFRKEGQNVTLSCEQNLNHDAMYWYRQDPGQGLRLIYYSQIVNDFQKGDIAEGYSVSREKKESFPLTVTSAQKNPTAFYLCASSSGTPIEKLFFGSGTQLSVL.

The CDR3 DNA is TGTGCCATCAACCGAGGGACAGGGGGTAACGAGCAGTACTTC. It specifies CAINRGTGGNEQYF. The chain recombines TRBV10-3 with TRBJ2-7; 11 nucleotides agree with TRBD1. V gave up 7 bases and J gave up 5 bases; unmatched junction bases: 7. The CDR3 totals 14 residues. Germline V gene sequence: CDR1 ENHRY, CDR2 SYGVKD.